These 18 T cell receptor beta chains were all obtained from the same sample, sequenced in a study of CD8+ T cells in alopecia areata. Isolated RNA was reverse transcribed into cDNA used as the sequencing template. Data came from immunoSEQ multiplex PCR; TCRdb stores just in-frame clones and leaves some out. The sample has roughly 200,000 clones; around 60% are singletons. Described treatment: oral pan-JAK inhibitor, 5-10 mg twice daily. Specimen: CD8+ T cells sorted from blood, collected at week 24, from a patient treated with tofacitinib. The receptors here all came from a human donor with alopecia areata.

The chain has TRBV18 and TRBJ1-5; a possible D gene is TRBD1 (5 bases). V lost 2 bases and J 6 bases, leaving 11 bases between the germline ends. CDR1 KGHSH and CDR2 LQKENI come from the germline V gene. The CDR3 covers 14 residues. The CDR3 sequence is CASSPTGLGQPQHF. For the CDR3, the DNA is TGTGCCAGCTCACCAACGGGGCTCGGTCAGCCCCAGCATTTT.

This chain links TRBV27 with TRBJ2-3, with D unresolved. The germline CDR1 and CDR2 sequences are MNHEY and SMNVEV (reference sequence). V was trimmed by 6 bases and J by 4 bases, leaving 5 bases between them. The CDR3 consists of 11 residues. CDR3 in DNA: TGTGCCAGCAGCAGATCAGATACGCAGTATTTT. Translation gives CASSRSDTQYF.

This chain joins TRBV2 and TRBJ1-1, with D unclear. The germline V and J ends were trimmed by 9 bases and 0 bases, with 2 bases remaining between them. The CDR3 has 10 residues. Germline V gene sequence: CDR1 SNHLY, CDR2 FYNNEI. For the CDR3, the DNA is TGTGCCAGGTTGAACACTGAAGCTTTCTTT. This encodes CARLNTEAFF.

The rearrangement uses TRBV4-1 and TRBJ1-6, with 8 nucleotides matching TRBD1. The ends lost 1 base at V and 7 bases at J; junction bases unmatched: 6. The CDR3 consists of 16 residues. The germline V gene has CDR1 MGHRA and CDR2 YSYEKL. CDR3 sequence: CASSQAPPGGNSPLHF. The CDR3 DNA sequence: TGCGCCAGCAGCCAAGCACCCCCAGGGGGCAATTCACCCCTCCACTTT.

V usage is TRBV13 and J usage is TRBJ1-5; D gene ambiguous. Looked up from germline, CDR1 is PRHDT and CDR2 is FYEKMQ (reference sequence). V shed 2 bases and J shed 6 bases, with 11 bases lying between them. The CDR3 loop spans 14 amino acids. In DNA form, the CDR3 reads TGTGCCAGCAGCTTAAGCCCGGGCTCTCAGCCCCAGCATTTT. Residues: CASSLSPGSQPQHF.

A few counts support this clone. CDR3: CSVARTEAYEQYF. CDR3 in DNA: TGCAGCGTTGCGAGGACGGAAGCCTACGAGCAGTACTTC. The chain employs TRBV29-1 and TRBJ2-7; no definite D call. The germline V and J ends were trimmed by 4 bases and 2 bases, with 12 bases remaining between them. CDR3 length equals 13 residues. The germline gives CDR1 SQVTM, CDR2 ANQGSEA.

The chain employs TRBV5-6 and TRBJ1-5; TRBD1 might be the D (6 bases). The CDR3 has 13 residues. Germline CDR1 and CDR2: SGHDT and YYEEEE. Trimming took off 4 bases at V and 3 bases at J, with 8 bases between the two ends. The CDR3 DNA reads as TGTGCCAGCAGCCAGGGGTCCAATCAGCCCCAGCATTTT. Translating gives CASSQGSNQPQHF.

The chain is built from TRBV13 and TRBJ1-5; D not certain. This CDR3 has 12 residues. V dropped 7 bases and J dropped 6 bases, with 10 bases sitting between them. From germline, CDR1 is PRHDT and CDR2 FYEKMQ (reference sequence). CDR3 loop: CASTQGSQPQHF. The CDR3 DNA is TGTGCCAGCACCCAAGGGAGTCAGCCCCAGCATTTT.

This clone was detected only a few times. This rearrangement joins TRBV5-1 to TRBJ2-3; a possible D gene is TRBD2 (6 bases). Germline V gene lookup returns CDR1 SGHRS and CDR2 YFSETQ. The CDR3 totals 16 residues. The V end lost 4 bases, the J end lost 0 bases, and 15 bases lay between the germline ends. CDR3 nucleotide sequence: TGCGCCAGCAGCGCGGGACTGTTCGAGAGCACAGATACGCAGTATTTT. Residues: CASSAGLFESTDTQYF.

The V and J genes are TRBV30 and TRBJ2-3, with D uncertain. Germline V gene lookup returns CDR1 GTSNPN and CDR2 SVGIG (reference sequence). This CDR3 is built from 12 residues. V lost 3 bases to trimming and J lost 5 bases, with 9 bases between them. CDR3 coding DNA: TGTGCCTGGAGCCCTGTCGGAGATACGCAGTATTTT. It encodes CAWSPVGDTQYF.

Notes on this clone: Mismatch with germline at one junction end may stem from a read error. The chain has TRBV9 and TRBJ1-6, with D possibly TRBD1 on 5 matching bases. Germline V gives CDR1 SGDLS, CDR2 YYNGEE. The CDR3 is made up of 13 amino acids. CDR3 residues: CASGGAYNSPLHF. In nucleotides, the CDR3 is TGTGCCAGTGGGGGAGCCTACAATTCACCCCTCCACTTT.

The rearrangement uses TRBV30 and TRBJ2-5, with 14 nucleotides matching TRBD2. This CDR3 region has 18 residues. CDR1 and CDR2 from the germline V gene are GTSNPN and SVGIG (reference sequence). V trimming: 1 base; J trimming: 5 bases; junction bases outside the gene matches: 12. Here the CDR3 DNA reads TGTGCCTGGAGTGGTCTCGGGACTAGCGGGGGACCGGGGGAGACCCAGTACTTC. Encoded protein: CAWSGLGTSGGPGETQYF.

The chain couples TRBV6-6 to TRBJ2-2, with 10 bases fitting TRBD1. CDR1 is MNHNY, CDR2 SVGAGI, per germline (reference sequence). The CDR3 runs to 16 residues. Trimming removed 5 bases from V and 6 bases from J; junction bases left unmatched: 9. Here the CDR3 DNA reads TGTGCCAGCAGTGCCACCCGTGGGACAGGGGCCGGGGAGCTGTTTTTT. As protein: CASSATRGTGAGELFF.

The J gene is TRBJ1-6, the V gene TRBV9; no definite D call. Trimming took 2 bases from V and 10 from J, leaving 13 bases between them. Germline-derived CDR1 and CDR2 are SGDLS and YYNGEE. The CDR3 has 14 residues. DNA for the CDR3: TGTGCCAGCAGCGTCGGCGCGGGGAACTCACCCCTCCACTTT. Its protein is CASSVGAGNSPLHF.

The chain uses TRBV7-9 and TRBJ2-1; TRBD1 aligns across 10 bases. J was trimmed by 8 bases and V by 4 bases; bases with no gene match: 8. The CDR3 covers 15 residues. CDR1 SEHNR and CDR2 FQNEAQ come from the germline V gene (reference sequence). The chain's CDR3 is CASSSSGQGFDEQFF. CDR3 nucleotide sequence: TGTGCCAGCAGCTCCTCGGGACAGGGGTTCGATGAGCAGTTCTTC.

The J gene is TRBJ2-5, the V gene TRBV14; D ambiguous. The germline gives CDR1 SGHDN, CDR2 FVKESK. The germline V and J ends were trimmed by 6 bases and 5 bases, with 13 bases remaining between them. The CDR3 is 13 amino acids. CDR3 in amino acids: CASSQYTWETQYF. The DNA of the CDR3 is TGTGCCAGCAGTCAATATACCTGGGAGACCCAGTACTTC.

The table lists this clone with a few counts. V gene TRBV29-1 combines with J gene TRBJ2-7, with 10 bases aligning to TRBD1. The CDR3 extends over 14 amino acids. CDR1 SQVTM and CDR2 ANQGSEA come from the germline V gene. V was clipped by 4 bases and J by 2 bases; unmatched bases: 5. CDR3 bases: TGCAGCGTTGGGCGACAGGGGGCCGCCTACGAGCAGTACTTC. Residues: CSVGRQGAAYEQYF.

CDR3 sequence (DNA): TGCGCCAGCAGCCAAGAGGGGGGCCCAGATACGCAGTATTTT. Residues: CASSQEGGPDTQYF. This chain connects TRBV4-1 to TRBJ2-3; either TRBD1 or TRBD2 may fit D (6 bases each). Trimming stripped 0 bases from V and 4 bases from J, with 8 bases between. The CDR3 consists of 14 residues. Germline values: CDR1 MGHRA, CDR2 YSYEKL.